These 28 T cell receptor beta chains were sequenced from one sample in a study of T cell responses to AZD1222 COVID-19 vaccine. Assay: immunoSEQ multiplex PCR; the TCRdb copy retains only in-frame clones and omits some. The table shows approximately 180,000 clones, with 85% to 90% occurring only once. The sequencing here drew on peripheral blood, taken on day 0 of AZD1222 vaccination. Receptors were obtained from an adult in good health.

The chain combines TRBV6-5 with TRBJ1-5; 10 bases fit TRBD1. The CDR3 contains 14 residues. Germline-derived CDR1 and CDR2 are MNHEY and SVGAGI. The trim removed 6 bases at V and 5 bases at J, leaving 4 bases unmatched. The CDR3 coding sequence is TGTGCCAGCAGACAGGGACAGGGGTATCAGCCCCAGCATTTT. Translated, it gives CASRQGQGYQPQHF.

The chain has TRBV6-5 and TRBJ1-6; 8 bases are shared with TRBD1. CDR1 MNHEY and CDR2 SVGAGI come from the germline V gene. V lost 6 bases and J lost 10; bases outside the gene matches: 8. This CDR3 spans 14 amino acids. Here the CDR3 reads CASSRDRLPSPLHF. The DNA for the CDR3 is TGTGCCAGCAGCCGGGACAGGCTCCCATCACCCCTCCACTTT.

V gene TRBV7-8 combines with J gene TRBJ1-3; D remains ambiguous. Between the trimmed V and J ends, which lost 0 bases and 1 base, there was a span of 10 bases. Germline V gives CDR1 SGHVS, CDR2 FQNEAQ. This CDR3 spans 16 amino acids. As DNA, the CDR3 is TGTGCCAGCAGCTTAGCGCTCAGCCTATCTGGAAACACCATATATTTT. Encoded protein: CASSLALSLSGNTIYF.

This clone was picked up a small number of times. The V and J genes are TRBV6-2 or TRBV6-3 and TRBJ2-1, with 7 bases aligning to TRBD2. After removal of 2 bases from V and 0 bases from J, the junction contained 10 bases not matched to a gene. Germline V gene lookup returns CDR1 MNHEY and CDR2 SVGEGT. The CDR3 extends over 18 amino acids. The CDR3 is CASSYGGGALSSYNEQFF. Here the CDR3 DNA reads TGTGCCAGCAGTTACGGGGGAGGGGCCCTGAGCTCCTACAATGAGCAGTTCTTC.

This clone was seen only a few times. This sequence joins TRBV21-1 and TRBJ1-4; TRBD1 is the table's D call and was not checked against the DNA. TRBV21-1 is labeled a pseudogene. The CDR3 covers 15 residues. Here the CDR3 reads CASRTGCATNEKLFF. CDR3 in DNA: TGTGCCAGCAGGACAGGGTGCGCAACTAATGAAAAACTGTTTTTT.

To note about this clone: The junction departs from the called germline gene at one end, perhaps through a read error. The V call is TRBV19, the J call TRBJ2-7; D gene unclear. CDR1 and CDR2 from the germline V gene are LNHDA and SQIVND (reference sequence). The CDR3 loop spans 13 amino acids. The CDR3 reads CASSVDGTYEQYF. The CDR3 nucleotides are TGTGCCAGTAGTGTAGACGGCACCTACGAGCAGTACTTC.

Concerning this clone itself: This sample also contains other DNA sequences that code for the same CDR3. This rearrangement joins TRBV6-2 or TRBV6-3 to TRBJ1-1; possibly TRBD1 for D (6 bases). Trimming took off 2 bases at V and 4 bases at J, with 8 bases between the two ends. From germline, CDR1 is MNHEY and CDR2 SVGEGT. The CDR3 has 13 amino acids. CDR3 amino acids: CASSYGGPTEAFF. In nucleotides, the CDR3 is TGTGCCAGCAGTTACGGGGGGCCCACTGAAGCTTTCTTT.

J is TRBJ2-7 and V is TRBV2; 11 bases fit TRBD1. The CDR3 spans 16 residues. CDR1 and CDR2 from the germline V gene are SNHLY and FYNNEI. The ends lost 7 bases at V and 4 bases at J; junction bases unmatched: 12. The CDR3 protein is CASIFSGGQGVYEQYF. In nucleotides, the CDR3 is TGTGCCAGCATTTTTAGTGGGGGACAGGGGGTTTACGAGCAGTACTTC.

The V call is TRBV7-6, the J call TRBJ1-3, with a tentative D call TRBD1 (5 bases). Trimming removed 1 base from V and 4 bases from J, with 14 bases in between. This CDR3 contains 16 residues. Germline V gene sequence: CDR1 SGHVS, CDR2 FNYEAQ. The CDR3 DNA reads as TGTGCCAGCAGCTTAGGGGCGCAGGGAAACGGAAACACCATATATTTT. It specifies CASSLGAQGNGNTIYF.

The chain carries TRBV28 and TRBJ1-3, with a tentative D call TRBD1 (6 bases). The V gene lost 4 bases and the J gene lost 0 bases, with 22 bases spanning the gap. The CDR3 spans 19 residues. Germline V gene data show CDR1 as MDHEN and CDR2 as SYDVKM. CDR3 DNA: TGTGCCAGCAGTTCCCCTCCCGGTTCAGGGGAAAACTCTGGAAACACCATATATTTT. Encoded protein: CASSSPPGSGENSGNTIYF.

V gene TRBV5-8 combines with J gene TRBJ2-3; TRBD1 might be the D (6 bases). Between the trimmed V and J ends, which lost 1 base and 4 bases, there was a span of 13 bases. The CDR3 has 15 residues. Germline lookup yields CDR1 SGHTS and CDR2 YDEGEE. DNA for the CDR3: TGTGCCAGCAGCTTGTTACGGGACATGCCAGATACGCAGTATTTT. Amino acid sequence: CASSLLRDMPDTQYF.

This sequence joins TRBV19 and TRBJ2-3; TRBD2 matches at 12 bases. Germline V gene data show CDR1 as LNHDA and CDR2 as SQIVND (reference sequence). The V segment lost 4 bases and the J segment 2 bases; nucleotides outside the gene matches: 4. The CDR3 covers 16 residues. In nucleotides, the CDR3 is TGTGCCAGTAGTACACTAGCGGGGGGACTCACAGATACGCAGTATTTT. Protein: CASSTLAGGLTDTQYF.

The chain links TRBV28 to TRBJ1-5; a weak D match, TRBD1 (6 bases). Between the trimmed V and J ends, which lost 3 bases and 4 bases, there was a span of 13 bases. The CDR3 sequence is 15 residues long. Looked up from germline, CDR1 is MDHEN and CDR2 is SYDVKM. The CDR3 DNA is TGTGCCAGCAGTTTCACGGGGGGGCATAATCAGCCCCAGCATTTT. Protein sequence: CASSFTGGHNQPQHF.

The chain uses TRBV14 and TRBJ2-7; no definite D call. CDR3 length: 12 amino acids. Germline V gene lookup returns CDR1 SGHDN and CDR2 FVKESK. The V and J ends lost 4 bases and 6 bases respectively, with 10 bases between them. As DNA, the CDR3 is TGTGCCAGCAGCCCCGGTCCCGGCGAGCAGTACTTC. Encoded protein: CASSPGPGEQYF.

This clone was observed a single time. V usage is TRBV10-3 and J usage is TRBJ1-5; the match to TRBD1 covers 8 bases. V gave up 10 bases and J gave up 6 bases; unmatched junction bases: 17. Germline-derived CDR1 and CDR2 are ENHRY and SYGVKD. The length of the CDR3 is 16 residues. This CDR3 is CATTILDREGGQPQHF. The CDR3 DNA sequence: TGTGCCACCACAATATTGGACAGGGAGGGCGGTCAGCCCCAGCATTTT.

The CDR3 is CASSSGRKNIQYF. In DNA, the CDR3 is TGTGCCAGCAGCTCGGGACGGAAAAACATTCAGTACTTC. The gene calls are TRBV7-3 and TRBJ2-4; either TRBD1 or TRBD2 may supply D (5 bases each). Trimming took off 4 bases at V and 4 bases at J, with 8 bases between the two ends. Germline CDR1 SGHTA, CDR2 FQGTGA. The CDR3 consists of 13 residues.

The V call is TRBV6-5, the J call TRBJ1-1, with D maybe TRBD1 (6 bases). The CDR3 sequence is 15 residues long. Looked up from germline, CDR1 is MNHEY and CDR2 is SVGAGI. V was shortened by 5 bases and J by 4 bases, with 17 bases between the two germline ends. As DNA, the CDR3 is TGTGCCAGCAGTCCCCTCAATGGGGGCGGCACTGAAGCTTTCTTT. This codes for CASSPLNGGGTEAFF.

The chain couples TRBV28 to TRBJ1-1, with unresolved D. The V gene's germline CDR1 is MDHEN and CDR2 SYDVKM. The CDR3 covers 14 residues. The germline V and J ends were trimmed by 7 bases and 4 bases, with 16 bases remaining between them. DNA for the CDR3: TGTGCCAGCACCAGGTCGGGATCTCTCACTGAAGCTTTCTTT. Translating it yields CASTRSGSLTEAFF.

This clone was counted once. The genes are TRBV4-2 and TRBJ2-2; D remains unclear. Deletions cut 5 bases from V and 1 base from J, with 14 bases between. Germline loops: CDR1 LGHNA, CDR2 YNFKEQ. CDR3 length: 16 residues. CDR3 protein: CASSALRAGNTGELFF. CDR3 in DNA: TGTGCCAGCAGCGCATTAAGGGCAGGGAACACCGGGGAGCTGTTTTTT.

This clone has a single count. The rearrangement links TRBV2 to TRBJ1-5; D not resolved. Trimming removed 4 bases at V and 0 bases at J, with 7 bases between. This CDR3 contains 14 residues. CDR1 is SNHLY, CDR2 FYNNEI, per germline. The CDR3 DNA reads as TGTGCCAGCAGTGGTGGCTTTAGCAATCAGCCCCAGCATTTT. It encodes CASSGGFSNQPQHF.

The chain uses TRBV5-1 and TRBJ2-1; 7 bases map to TRBD1. V was pared by 2 bases and J by 2 bases, with 10 bases of the junction left unmatched. The CDR3 is made up of 17 amino acids. Germline CDR1 and CDR2: SGHRS and YFSETQ. The CDR3 DNA is TGCGCCAGCAGCTTCGGCTCCGGGACAGCCACCTACAATGAGCAGTTCTTC. Translating it yields CASSFGSGTATYNEQFF.

The chain has TRBV7-9 and TRBJ2-3, with 11 positions matching TRBD2. The CDR3 sequence is 18 residues long. The germline CDR1 and CDR2 sequences are SEHNR and FQNEAQ (reference sequence). V gave up 5 bases and J gave up 1 base; unmatched junction bases: 11. The CDR3 here is CASSNRLLAGGRTDTQYF. The DNA for the CDR3 is TGTGCCAGCAGCAACAGACTGCTAGCGGGAGGCCGCACAGATACGCAGTATTTT.

This clone showed up just once. CDR3 sequence: CSVETEVNTEAFF. CDR3 DNA sequence: TGCAGCGTAGAGACAGAAGTGAACACTGAAGCTTTCTTT. The chain carries TRBV29-1 and TRBJ1-1; a weak D match, TRBD1 (5 bases). Germline CDR1 is SQVTM and CDR2 is ANQGSEA. V was pared by 6 bases and J by 0 bases, with 11 bases between. The CDR3 runs to 13 residues.

This sequence joins TRBV18 and TRBJ1-2; D call uncertain. The V gene lost 3 bases and the J gene lost 8 bases, with 19 bases spanning the gap. The germline V gene encodes CDR1 KGHSH and CDR2 LQKENI. CDR3 length equals 15 residues. The CDR3 sequence is CASSPNAGGAIGYTF. In DNA form, the CDR3 reads TGTGCCAGCTCACCGAACGCAGGCGGTGCGATAGGCTACACCTTC. Combining the CDR3 with reference TRBV18 and TRBJ1-2 gives the whole variable domain NAGVMQNPRHLVRRRGQEARLRCSPMKGHSHVYWYRQLPEEGLKFMVYLQKENIIDESGMPKERFSAEFPKEGPSILRIQQVVRGDSAAYFCASSPNAGGAIGYTFGSGTRLTVV.

The rearrangement joins TRBV28 to TRBJ1-2; no definite D call. V lost 10 bases and J 4 bases, leaving 13 bases between the germline ends. The CDR3 spans 12 residues. Looked up from germline, CDR1 is MDHEN and CDR2 is SYDVKM. DNA of the CDR3: TGTGCCACCCTAAGAGGCAGCTATGGCTACACCTTC. Translated, it gives CATLRGSYGYTF.

V is TRBV6-1 and J is TRBJ1-4; the match to TRBD1 covers 9 bases. J gave up 1 base and V 1 base, and 1 base lay outside the gene matches. Germline V gene sequence: CDR1 MNHNS, CDR2 SASEGT. The CDR3 is made up of 16 amino acids. This CDR3 reads CASSEGTGVTNEKLFF. The DNA for the CDR3 is TGTGCCAGCAGTGAAGGGACAGGGGTAACTAATGAAAAACTGTTTTTT.

The J gene is TRBJ2-7, the V gene TRBV29-1; 8 bases line up with TRBD1. Germline-derived CDR1 and CDR2 are SQVTM and ANQGSEA. The V segment lost 4 bases and the J segment 6 bases; nucleotides outside the gene matches: 11. This CDR3 comprises 14 residues. CDR3 DNA: TGCAGCGTTGCGCGGGACAGGAGTAGTGGCGAGCAGTACTTC. Translating gives CSVARDRSSGEQYF.

The chain joins TRBV9 to TRBJ1-1; D is unclear. The CDR3 spans 13 residues. V was cut by 0 bases and J by 2 bases, with 5 bases left in between. Germline assignment: CDR1 SGDLS and CDR2 YYNGEE. The chain's CDR3 is CASSVAGNTEAFF. As DNA, the CDR3 is TGTGCCAGCAGCGTAGCCGGAAACACTGAAGCTTTCTTT.